These T cell receptor beta chains were read from a single sample in a study of blood T cells in healthy people across ages. TCRdb passed the 5' RACE reads through MiXCR, listing each CDR3 protein once. The sample holds around 800,000 distinct CDR3 sequences, 40% to 50% seen once. Sequenced sample: blood. These receptors were collected from a man aged 60 to 75 in good health. Both conserved end residues are part of each CDR3. The order of the fields is V gene, clone size, J gene, D gene, CDR3 protein, CDR3 DNA. A D gene is named only where the DNA matches it firmly. Not every row has a clone size; where given, it reads once, few, many or a size class.

v_gene: TRBV7-2
abundance: NA
j_gene: TRBJ2-7
d_gene: NA
CDR3aa: CASSLTYAYEQYF
CDR3nt: TGTGCCAGCAGCTTGACTTACGCCTACGAGCAGTACTTC

v_gene: TRBV7-2
abundance: NA
j_gene: TRBJ1-1
d_gene: NA
CDR3aa: CASSSYLGVGFNTEAFF
CDR3nt: TGTGCCAGCAGCTCCTACTTGGGTGTGGGGTTCAACACTGAAGCTTTCTTT

v_gene: TRBV6-5
abundance: NA
j_gene: TRBJ2-3
d_gene: TRBD2
CDR3aa: CASKKSGASTDTRYF
CDR3nt: TGTGCCAGCAAAAAGAGCGGGGCTAGCACAGATACGCGGTATTTT

v_gene: TRBV2
abundance: NA
j_gene: TRBJ1-5
d_gene: NA
CDR3aa: CASRDSHGGNQPQHF
CDR3nt: TGTGCCAGCAGGGACAGCCATGGGGGCAATCAGCCCCAGCATTTT

v_gene: TRBV5-1
abundance: NA
j_gene: TRBJ2-5
d_gene: TRBD2
CDR3aa: CASSLAGASGQETQYF
CDR3nt: TGCGCCAGCAGCTTGGCCGGGGCTAGCGGACAAGAGACCCAGTACTTC

v_gene: TRBV29-1
abundance: NA
j_gene: TRBJ1-1
d_gene: NA
CDR3aa: CSDDFGAFF
CDR3nt: TGCAGCGATGATTTCGGAGCTTTCTTT

v_gene: TRBV10-3
abundance: NA
j_gene: TRBJ2-7
d_gene: NA
CDR3aa: CAIRSIHEQYF
CDR3nt: TGTGCCATCAGAAGCATCCACGAGCAGTACTTC

v_gene: TRBV19
abundance: NA
j_gene: TRBJ1-2
d_gene: TRBD1
CDR3aa: CASSTRRTGLNYGYTF
CDR3nt: TGTGCCAGTAGTACTCGACGGACAGGGTTAAACTATGGCTACACCTTC

v_gene: TRBV24-1
abundance: NA
j_gene: TRBJ2-2
d_gene: NA
CDR3aa: CATSADNRDTGELFF
CDR3nt: TGTGCCACCAGTGCCGACAACAGGGACACCGGGGAGCTGTTTTTT

v_gene: TRBV6-2/TRBV6-3
abundance: NA
j_gene: TRBJ2-1
d_gene: TRBD2
CDR3aa: CASRTSGLYEQFF
CDR3nt: TGTGCCTCACGGACTAGCGGGTTATATGAGCAGTTCTTC

v_gene: TRBV11-1
abundance: NA
j_gene: TRBJ1-2
d_gene: NA
CDR3aa: CATSRVHGYTF
CDR3nt: TGTGCCACTTCCCGGGTGCATGGCTACACCTTC

v_gene: TRBV20-1
abundance: many
j_gene: TRBJ1-5
d_gene: NA
CDR3aa: CSASEDSNQPQHF
CDR3nt: TGCAGTGCTAGCGAAGACAGCAATCAGCCCCAGCATTTT

v_gene: TRBV5-1
abundance: NA
j_gene: TRBJ2-3
d_gene: NA
CDR3aa: CASSLGLASGTDTQYF
CDR3nt: TGCGCCAGCAGCTTGGGGCTAGCGTCCGGCACAGATACGCAGTATTTT

v_gene: TRBV6-2/TRBV6-3
abundance: NA
j_gene: TRBJ2-3
d_gene: TRBD2
CDR3aa: CASTFGGDTQYF
CDR3nt: TGTGCCAGCACTTTCGGGGGGGATACGCAGTATTTT

v_gene: TRBV7-9
abundance: few
j_gene: TRBJ2-1
d_gene: NA
CDR3aa: CASSFGDGATRNEQFF
CDR3nt: TGTGCCAGCAGCTTCGGCGACGGAGCCACGCGGAATGAGCAGTTCTTC

v_gene: TRBV12-3/TRBV12-4
abundance: NA
j_gene: TRBJ2-1
d_gene: NA
CDR3aa: CASSFKAGNNEQFF
CDR3nt: TGTGCCAGCAGTTTTAAGGCGGGAAACAATGAGCAGTTCTTC

v_gene: TRBV4-3
abundance: NA
j_gene: TRBJ2-1
d_gene: TRBD2
CDR3aa: CASSQGGLAGAVTNEQFF
CDR3nt: TGCGCCAGCAGCCAAGGAGGACTAGCGGGGGCCGTTACCAATGAGCAGTTCTTC

v_gene: TRBV6-1
abundance: NA
j_gene: TRBJ2-6
d_gene: TRBD2
CDR3aa: CAISSGGARSGANVLTF
CDR3nt: TGTGCCATCTCAAGCGGGGGCGCCCGCTCTGGGGCCAACGTCCTGACTTTC

v_gene: TRBV20-1
abundance: NA
j_gene: TRBJ2-1
d_gene: TRBD1
CDR3aa: CSSRTGGAPNEQFF
CDR3nt: TGCAGTTCGAGGACAGGGGGCGCTCCCAATGAGCAGTTCTTC

v_gene: TRBV4-1
abundance: NA
j_gene: TRBJ2-3
d_gene: TRBD2
CDR3aa: CASSQDVSGGGTDTQYF
CDR3nt: TGCGCCAGCAGCCAAGATGTTAGCGGGGGGGGCACAGATACGCAGTATTTT